What follows describes a single T cell receptor (beta chain). Produced via immunoSEQ multiplex PCR; TCRdb's table is partial and in-frame only. Here the sample spans about 240,000 clones, about 88% being singletons. These data belong to a study of blood T cell repertoires in COVID-19. The sample comprised peripheral blood. This receptor was taken from a woman in her fifties or sixties with COVID-19, enrolled during active disease.

The CDR3 DNA is TGTGCCAGCAGCTCTTCCCCGGGGACAGGCTACACCTTC. Translated: CASSSSPGTGYTF. The V and J genes are TRBV11-1 and TRBJ1-2, with D possibly being TRBD1 (6 bases). The CDR3 contains 13 residues. CDR1 is SGHAT and CDR2 is FQDESV in the germline V gene (reference sequence). The V and J ends lost 4 bases and 8 bases respectively, with 14 bases between them.